This T cell receptor (beta chain) was obtained from a study of T cells in Graves' hyperthyroidism and ophthalmopathy. Findings and caveats of the study: A model built on 13 V-J features separated ophthalmopathy from stable hyperthyroidism. Within blood appeared most thyroid clonotypes that had expanded above 0.001.

The V gene lost 1 base and the J gene lost 0 bases, with 12 bases spanning the gap. The CDR3 totals 16 residues. From germline, CDR1 is SEHNR and CDR2 FQNEAQ (reference sequence). PBMCs were derived from about 10 ml fresh peripheral blood. This clonotype was found many times. Its antigen is not known. TCR beta CDR3 sequences were amplified from RNA transcripts. Carried out on the TCR CDR3, a first-round RT-PCR used the HTBI primer set. TCRdb analysed the multiplex PCR reads with MiXCR anew, one entry per CDR3 protein. In the table there are around 250,000 distinct CDR3 sequences, 13% to 15% of which are singletons.

The chain is built from TRBV7-9 and TRBJ1-2; D is undetermined. The source is a middle-aged woman with Graves' hyperthyroidism that later progressed to Graves' ophthalmopathy. The sequenced sample consisted of blood. CDR3 DNA sequence: TGTGCCAGCAGCTTAGGATCGGCCGGAGCTAACTATGGCTACACCTTC. Its translation is CASSLGSAGANYGYTF.